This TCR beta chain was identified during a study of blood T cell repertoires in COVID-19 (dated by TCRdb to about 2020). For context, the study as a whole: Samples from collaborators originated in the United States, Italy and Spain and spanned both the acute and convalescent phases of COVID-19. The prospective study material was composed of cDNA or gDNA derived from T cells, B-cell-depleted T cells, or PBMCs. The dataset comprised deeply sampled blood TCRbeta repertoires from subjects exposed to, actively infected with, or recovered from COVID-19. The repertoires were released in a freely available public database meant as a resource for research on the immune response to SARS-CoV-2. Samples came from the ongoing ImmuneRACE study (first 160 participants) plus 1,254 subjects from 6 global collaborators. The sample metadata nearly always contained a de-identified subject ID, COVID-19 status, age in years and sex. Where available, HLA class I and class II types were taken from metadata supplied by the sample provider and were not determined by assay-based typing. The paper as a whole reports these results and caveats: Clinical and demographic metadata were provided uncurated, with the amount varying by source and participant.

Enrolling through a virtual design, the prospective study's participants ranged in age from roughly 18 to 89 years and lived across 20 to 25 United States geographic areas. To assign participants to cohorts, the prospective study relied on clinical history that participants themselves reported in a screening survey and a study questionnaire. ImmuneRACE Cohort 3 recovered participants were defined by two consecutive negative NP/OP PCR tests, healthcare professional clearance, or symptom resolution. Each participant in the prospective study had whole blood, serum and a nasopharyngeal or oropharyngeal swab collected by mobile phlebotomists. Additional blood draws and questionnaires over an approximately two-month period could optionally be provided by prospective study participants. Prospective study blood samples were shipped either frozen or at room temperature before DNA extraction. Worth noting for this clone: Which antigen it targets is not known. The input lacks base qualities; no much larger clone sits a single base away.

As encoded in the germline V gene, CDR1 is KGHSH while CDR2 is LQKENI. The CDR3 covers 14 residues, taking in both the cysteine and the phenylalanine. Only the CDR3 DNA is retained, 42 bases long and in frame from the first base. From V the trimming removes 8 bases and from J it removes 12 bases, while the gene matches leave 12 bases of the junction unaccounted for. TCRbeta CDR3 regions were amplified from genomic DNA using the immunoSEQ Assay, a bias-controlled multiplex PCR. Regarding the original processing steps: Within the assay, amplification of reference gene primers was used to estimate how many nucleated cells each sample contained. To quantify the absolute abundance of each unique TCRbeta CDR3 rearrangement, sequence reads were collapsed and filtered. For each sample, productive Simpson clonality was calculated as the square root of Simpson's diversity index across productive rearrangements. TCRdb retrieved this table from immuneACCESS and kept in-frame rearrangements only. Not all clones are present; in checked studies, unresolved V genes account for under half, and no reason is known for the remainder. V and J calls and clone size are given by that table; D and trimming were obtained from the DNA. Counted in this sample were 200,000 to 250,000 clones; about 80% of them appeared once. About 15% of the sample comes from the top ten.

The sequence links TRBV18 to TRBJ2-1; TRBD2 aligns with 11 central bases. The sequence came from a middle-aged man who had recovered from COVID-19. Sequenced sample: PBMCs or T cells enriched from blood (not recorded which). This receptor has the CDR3 CASAGTSGVMGQFF. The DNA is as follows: TGTGCCAGCGCCGGGACTAGCGGTGTGATGGGGCAGTTCTTC.